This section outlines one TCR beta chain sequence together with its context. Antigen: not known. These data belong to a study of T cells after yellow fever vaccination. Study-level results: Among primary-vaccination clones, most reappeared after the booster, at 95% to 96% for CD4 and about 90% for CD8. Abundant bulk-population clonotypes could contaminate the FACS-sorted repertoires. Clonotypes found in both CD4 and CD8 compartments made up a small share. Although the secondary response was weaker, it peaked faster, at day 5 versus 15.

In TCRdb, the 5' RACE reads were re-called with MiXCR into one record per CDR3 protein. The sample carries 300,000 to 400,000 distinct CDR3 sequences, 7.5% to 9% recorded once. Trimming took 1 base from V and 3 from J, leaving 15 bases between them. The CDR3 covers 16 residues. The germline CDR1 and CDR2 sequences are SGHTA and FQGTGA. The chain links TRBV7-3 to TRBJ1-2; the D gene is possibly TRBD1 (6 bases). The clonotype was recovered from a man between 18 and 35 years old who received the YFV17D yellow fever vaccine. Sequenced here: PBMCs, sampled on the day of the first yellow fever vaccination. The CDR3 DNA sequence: TGTGCCAGCAGCTTAAAAGGAGGGGGTGATTACTATGGCTACACCTTC. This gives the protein CASSLKGGGDYYGYTF.